This passage covers 15 T cell receptor beta chains from one sample sequenced in a study of T-cell reconstitution after alpha-beta-depleted transplantation in children. This sample's TCRbeta library carried unique molecular identifier barcodes. TCRdb re-called the PCR reads through MiXCR, storing one row per CDR3 protein. This table holds a few hundred thousand distinct CDR3 sequences, 10% to 13% found once. This material consisted of PBMCs from the stem cell graft donor, taken from the stem cell graft. The receptors here all came from a human donor who donated a stem cell graft to a child with acute lymphoblastic leukemia.

This clonotype was counted between two and nine times. The chain is built from TRBV6-1 and TRBJ1-1; no clear D. The ends were cut back, 6 bases at V and 10 bases at J, with 18 bases in the middle. In germline, CDR1 is MNHNS, CDR2 SASEGT. There are 13 residues in the CDR3. CDR3: CASSLPEIGRAFF. CDR3 nucleotides: TGTGCCAGCAGCCTACCTGAGATAGGGAGAGCTTTCTTT.

In its sample, this clonotype was seen many times. V gene TRBV7-2 combines with J gene TRBJ2-7, with 8 bases aligning to TRBD2. The CDR3 runs to 15 residues. V trimming: 5 bases; J trimming: 3 bases; junction bases outside the gene matches: 9. Germline lookup yields CDR1 SGHTA and CDR2 FQGNSA. In nucleotides, the CDR3 is TGTGCCAGCAGCCTAAAGACAAGCGGGAGCTACGAGCAGTACTTC. Its translation is CASSLKTSGSYEQYF.

This clonotype was recorded at least ten times. The genes are TRBV3-1 and TRBJ1-3; no clear D. V gave up 1 base and J gave up 0 bases, with 10 bases separating them. This CDR3 is 16 amino acids long. From germline, CDR1 is LGHDT and CDR2 YNNKEL (reference sequence). This chain's CDR3 is CASSQGLLTSGNTIYF. The DNA for the CDR3 is TGTGCCAGCAGCCAAGGACTGTTAACCTCTGGAAACACCATATATTTT. Full variable domain (rest looked up from reference TRBV3-1 and TRBJ1-3): DTAVSQTPKYLVTQMGNDKSIKCEQNLGHDTMYWYKQDSKKFLKIMFSYNNKELIINETVPNRFSPKSPDKAHLNLHINSLELGDSAVYFCASSQGLLTSGNTIYFGEGSWLTVV.

As concerns this clonotype: Since a much larger clone is just one base distant, this may be a read error. Since the CDR3 does not end with the conserved phenylalanine or tryptophan, this likely comes from a read error. This chain joins TRBV20-1 and TRBJ2-3; 9 bases line up with TRBD2. V lost 0 bases, J lost 3 bases, and 7 bases stayed unmatched. This CDR3 spans 16 amino acids. Germline V gene sequence: CDR1 DFQATT, CDR2 SNEGSKA (reference sequence). The CDR3 here is CSARDPSGIRTDTQYS. Written as DNA, the CDR3 is TGCAGTGCTAGAGATCCTAGCGGGATAAGAACAGATACGCAGTATTCT.

CDR3 protein: CASTSQTRAPTYEQYF. The CDR3 nucleotides read TGTGCCAGCACAAGCCAGACACGGGCACCTACCTACGAGCAGTACTTC. The V call is TRBV7-9, the J call TRBJ2-7, with unresolved D. CDR3 length: 16 residues. Germline V gene sequence: CDR1 SEHNR, CDR2 FQNEAQ (reference sequence). Trimming took 7 bases from V and 2 from J, leaving 21 bases between them.

As for this clonotype: One end of the junction fails to match germline, which may point to a read error. This rearrangement joins TRBV10-2 to TRBJ2-6; possibly TRBD1 or TRBD2 for D (7 bases each). The CDR3 loop spans 16 amino acids. The germline V gene encodes CDR1 WSHSY and CDR2 SAAADI. Here the CDR3 DNA reads TGCGCCAGCAGTGCCCCAGGGGGGGCTGGCGCCAACGTCCTGACTTTC. Translating it yields CASSAPGGAGANVLTF.

There are a few counts of this clonotype. The chain employs TRBV27 and TRBJ1-5; TRBD1 is a possible D gene (5 bases). CDR1 and CDR2 from the germline V gene are MNHEY and SMNVEV (reference sequence). V was pared by 0 bases and J by 0 bases, with 9 bases between. The CDR3 is 16 amino acids. CDR3 protein: CASSLSLTGSNQPQHF. The CDR3 DNA sequence: TGTGCCAGCAGTTTATCTCTCACAGGTAGCAATCAGCCCCAGCATTTT.

This rearrangement joins TRBV10-3 to TRBJ2-1; the match to TRBD2 covers 9 bases. The CDR3 covers 11 residues. The J segment lost 10 bases and the V segment lost 6 bases, leaving 1 base of the junction unmatched. Germline CDR1 ENHRY, CDR2 SYGVKD. The CDR3 protein is CAISGLAEQFF. The CDR3 coding sequence is TGTGCCATCAGCGGACTAGCGGAGCAGTTCTTC.

The V gene is TRBV20-1, the J gene TRBJ2-3; TRBD2 might be the D (6 bases). The CDR3 has 15 amino acids. CDR1 and CDR2 from the germline V gene are DFQATT and SNEGSKA (reference sequence). V gave up 3 bases and J gave up 2 bases, with 15 bases separating them. The CDR3 is CSARGDFLDTDTQYF. The CDR3 DNA reads as TGCAGTGCTAGGGGGGACTTCCTCGACACAGATACGCAGTATTTT.

This sequence joins TRBV27 and TRBJ2-3, with TRBD2 matching over 12 bases. Germline CDR1 MNHEY, CDR2 SMNVEV (reference sequence). The CDR3 sequence is 16 residues long. The ends lost 6 bases at V and 3 bases at J; junction bases unmatched: 7. As DNA, the CDR3 is TGTGCCAGCAGATTACGACTAGCGGGAGAGACAGATACGCAGTATTTT. Its protein product is CASRLRLAGETDTQYF.

This clonotype occurred a few times. V usage is TRBV4-1 and J usage is TRBJ2-2; TRBD1 might be the D (5 bases). The CDR3 length is 15 residues. The germline gives CDR1 MGHRA, CDR2 YSYEKL. Trimming cost V 0 bases and J 7 bases, with 12 bases left between them. The CDR3, as DNA: TGCGCCAGCAGCCAAGATATGGTCCAGGGCGGGGAGCTGTTTTTT. This codes for CASSQDMVQGGELFF.

This clonotype was detected a few times. V gene TRBV7-2 combines with J gene TRBJ2-1; 9 bases agree with TRBD2. V trimming: 5 bases; J trimming: 9 bases; junction bases outside the gene matches: 11. The CDR3 contains 15 residues. Germline V lookup: CDR1 SGHTA, CDR2 FQGNSA. The CDR3 loop reads CASSASGRSAGEQFF. The CDR3, as DNA: TGTGCCAGCAGCGCAAGCGGGAGGAGTGCCGGTGAGCAGTTCTTC.

The rearrangement uses TRBV3-1 and TRBJ1-5, with 8 positions matching TRBD1. This CDR3 has 13 residues. J was trimmed by 7 bases and V by 6 bases; bases with no gene match: 5. CDR1 is LGHDT, CDR2 YNNKEL, per germline (reference sequence). The CDR3 coding sequence is TGTGCCAGCAGTCGGGACAGGTGGCAGCCCCAGCATTTT. Protein product: CASSRDRWQPQHF.

The chain employs TRBV20-1 and TRBJ2-7; the match to TRBD1 covers 8 bases. Looked up from germline, CDR1 is DFQATT and CDR2 is SNEGSKA (reference sequence). Losses at the gene ends were 6 bases for V and 3 bases for J; bases not matched to a gene: 13. There are 15 residues in the CDR3. Here the CDR3 DNA reads TGCAGTGCAACCGTCCGGGACAGGACTATCTACGAGCAGTACTTC. Protein: CSATVRDRTIYEQYF.

V usage is TRBV27 and J usage is TRBJ2-7; D gene unclear. This CDR3 has 15 amino acids. V was shortened by 2 bases and J by 3 bases, with 14 bases between the two germline ends. The V gene's germline CDR1 is MNHEY and CDR2 SMNVEV (reference sequence). The CDR3 nucleotides are TGTGCCAGCAGTTTACCGCAGAGGCACCTCTACGAGCAGTACTTC. Translated: CASSLPQRHLYEQYF.